A selection of T cell receptor beta chains follows, all from one sample in a study of CD8 T cells in Susac syndrome. TCRdb re-called the immunoSEQ multiplex PCR reads through MiXCR, storing one row per CDR3 protein. The repertoire consists of about 180,000 distinct CDR3 sequences, with roughly 94% occurring once and the leading ten covering 0.085% to 0.1%. Sequencing was done on a sample of CD4+ T cells from PBMCs. These receptors all come from a human donor with Susac syndrome. Both conserved end residues are part of each CDR3. The order of the fields is clone size, J gene, V gene, D gene, CDR3 DNA, CDR3 protein. D genes are given only for firm matches. Rows give clone size only sometimes, using once, few, many, or a class for an expanded clone.

clone size: .; J gene: TRBJ2-5; V gene: TRBV20-1; D gene: TRBD2; CDR3 DNA: TGCAGTGCTAGGCGGGCGGGAGGGCGAGAGACCCAGTACTTC; CDR3 protein: CSARRAGGRETQYF
clone size: .; J gene: TRBJ2-5; V gene: TRBV20-1; D gene: .; CDR3 DNA: TGCAGTGCCAGGAAGTCGGTGGGAGCCGAGACCCAGTACTTC; CDR3 protein: CSARKSVGAETQYF
clone size: once; J gene: TRBJ2-3; V gene: TRBV15; D gene: TRBD2; CDR3 DNA: TGTGCCACCAGCAGGCGGCAGGGAGGGGGCACAGATACGCAGTATTTT; CDR3 protein: CATSRRQGGGTDTQYF
clone size: .; J gene: TRBJ1-4; V gene: TRBV20-1; D gene: .; CDR3 DNA: TGCAGTGCCACCGGGACCCCCGCAACTAATGAAAAACTGTTTTTT; CDR3 protein: CSATGTPATNEKLFF
clone size: .; J gene: TRBJ1-5; V gene: TRBV2; D gene: .; CDR3 DNA: TGTGCCAGCAGTGATATCGGGGGCAATCAGCCCCAGCATTTT; CDR3 protein: CASSDIGGNQPQHF
clone size: .; J gene: TRBJ2-7; V gene: TRBV7-9; D gene: .; CDR3 DNA: TGTGCCAGCAGCTTACTGTCAGAACCTTCCTACGAGCAGTACTTC; CDR3 protein: CASSLLSEPSYEQYF
clone size: .; J gene: TRBJ1-2; V gene: TRBV5-1; D gene: .; CDR3 DNA: TGCGCCAGCAGCTCCGGGACACAACTCTATGGCTACACCTTC; CDR3 protein: CASSSGTQLYGYTF
clone size: .; J gene: TRBJ2-7; V gene: TRBV29-1; D gene: TRBD1; CDR3 DNA: TGCAGCGTTGGGGAGACAGGGGGCGGGTGGAAGCAGTACTTC; CDR3 protein: CSVGETGGGWKQYF
clone size: .; J gene: TRBJ2-1; V gene: TRBV9; D gene: TRBD2; CDR3 DNA: TGTGCCAGCAGCGTAATATCCCGGGTCCTACTAGCGGGTACCTACAATGAGCAGTTCTTC; CDR3 protein: CASSVISRVLLAGTYNEQFF
clone size: .; J gene: TRBJ2-5; V gene: TRBV7-9; D gene: TRBD2; CDR3 DNA: TGTGCCAGCAGCCACGGACTAGCGGGACAAGAGACCCAGTACTTC; CDR3 protein: CASSHGLAGQETQYF
clone size: .; J gene: TRBJ2-1; V gene: TRBV29-1; D gene: .; CDR3 DNA: TGCAGCGCCCAGGATAGGACTGGCCCCTACAATGAGCAGTTCTTC; CDR3 protein: CSAQDRTGPYNEQFF
clone size: .; J gene: TRBJ2-3; V gene: TRBV30; D gene: .; CDR3 DNA: TGTGCCTGGAGTGCCGGGGAGCGGAGCACAGATACGCAGTATTTT; CDR3 protein: CAWSAGERSTDTQYF
clone size: .; J gene: TRBJ2-7; V gene: TRBV11-2; D gene: TRBD1; CDR3 DNA: TGTGCCAGCAGCCAAAACAGGGGGCGGAACGAGCAGTACTTC; CDR3 protein: CASSQNRGRNEQYF
clone size: .; J gene: TRBJ2-2; V gene: TRBV6-1; D gene: TRBD1; CDR3 DNA: TGTGCCAGCAGTGCGGGACAGGCTAACACCGGGGAGCTGTTTTTT; CDR3 protein: CASSAGQANTGELFF
clone size: once; J gene: TRBJ1-1; V gene: TRBV2; D gene: TRBD1; CDR3 DNA: TGTGCCAGCAGCGGAGAAGACGGGACAGGGAACGCTGAAGCTTTCTTT; CDR3 protein: CASSGEDGTGNAEAFF
clone size: .; J gene: TRBJ2-3; V gene: TRBV30; D gene: TRBD2; CDR3 DNA: TGTGCCTGGAGTGGAACTAGCGGGAGGGTAGATACGCAGTATTTT; CDR3 protein: CAWSGTSGRVDTQYF